Listed here are 5 T cell receptor beta chains from one sample, sequenced in a study of blood T cell repertoires in COVID-19. The table came from immunoSEQ multiplex PCR; TCRdb's copy has only in-frame clones and leaves some out. The sample has hundreds of thousands of clones, almost 90% seen once. The specimen was peripheral blood. The receptors originated from a woman aged 25 to 39 with COVID-19, enrolled during active disease.

The chain recombines TRBV25-1 with TRBJ2-3; D ambiguous. V dropped 1 base and J dropped 5 bases, with 7 bases sitting between them. Germline V CDR1 and CDR2: MGHDK, SYGVNS. The CDR3 length is 13 residues. This chain's CDR3 is CASSEFGRDTQYF. The CDR3 DNA reads TGTGCCAGCAGTGAATTTGGTAGAGATACGCAGTATTTT.

This chain joins TRBV7-2 and TRBJ2-2, with D unclear. CDR3 length: 15 residues. CDR1 and CDR2 from the germline V gene are SGHTA and FQGNSA. V lost 5 bases, J lost 1 base, and 11 bases lay in between. The CDR3 nucleotides are TGTGCCAGCAGCCTTGAGACGGGGAACACCGGGGAGCTGTTTTTT. This gives the protein CASSLETGNTGELFF. The complete variable domain, with remaining parts taken from reference TRBV7-2 and TRBJ2-2, reads GAGVSQSPSNKVTEKGKDVELRCDPISGHTALYWYRQSLGQGLEFLIYFQGNSAPDKSGLPSDRFSAERTGGSVSTLTIQRTQQEDSAVYLCASSLETGNTGELFFGEGSRLTVL.

The CDR3 DNA reads as TGTGCCAGCACACTCCCTAGGGAAGCGGTACTCATCCACAATGAGCAGTTCTTC. This codes for CASTLPREAVLIHNEQFF. The genes are TRBV2 and TRBJ2-1; D possibly corresponds to TRBD2 (5 bases). V lost 7 bases to trimming and J lost 5 bases, with 27 bases between them. The V gene's germline CDR1 is SNHLY and CDR2 FYNNEI. The length of the CDR3 is 18 residues.

In this sample, this clone turned up once. The J gene is TRBJ2-3, the V gene TRBV12-5; D is perhaps TRBD2 (5 bases). CDR3 length equals 17 residues. Trimming pared 0 bases from V and 0 bases from J, leaving 13 bases between. Looked up from germline, CDR1 is LGHNT and CDR2 is FRNRAP. The CDR3 loop reads CASGLVGRGYSTDTQYF. DNA of the CDR3: TGTGCTAGTGGTTTGGTAGGCCGCGGGTATAGCACAGATACGCAGTATTTT.

The V call is TRBV29-1, the J call TRBJ2-5; D not certain. V was cut by 0 bases and J by 5 bases, with 10 bases left in between. CDR3 length equals 13 residues. Germline V lookup: CDR1 SQVTM, CDR2 ANQGSEA. CDR3: CSVEDRRSETQYF. The CDR3 DNA reads TGCAGCGTTGAAGATCGGAGATCTGAGACCCAGTACTTC.